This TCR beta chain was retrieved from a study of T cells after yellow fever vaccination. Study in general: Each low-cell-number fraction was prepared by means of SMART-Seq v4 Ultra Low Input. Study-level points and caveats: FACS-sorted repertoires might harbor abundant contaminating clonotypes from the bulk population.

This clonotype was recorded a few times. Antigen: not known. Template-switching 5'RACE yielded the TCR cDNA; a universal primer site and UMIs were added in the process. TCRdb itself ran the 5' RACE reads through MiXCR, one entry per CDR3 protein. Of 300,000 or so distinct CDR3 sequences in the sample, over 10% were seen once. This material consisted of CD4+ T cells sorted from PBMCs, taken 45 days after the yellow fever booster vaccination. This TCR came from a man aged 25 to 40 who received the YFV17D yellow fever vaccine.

The DNA of the CDR3 is TGTGCCAGCAGGAGGGTCGGGGTGGATACGCAGTATTTT. Translated, it gives CASRRVGVDTQYF. The chain is built from TRBV25-1 and TRBJ2-3; tentative D call: TRBD2 (5 bases). The CDR3 is 13 amino acids. Germline V lookup: CDR1 MGHDK, CDR2 SYGVNS. Trimming removed 6 bases from V and 6 bases from J, with 13 bases in between.